One and the same sample provided the 23 T cell receptor beta chains below, sequenced in a study of cytomegalovirus exposure and HLA in healthy donors. The PCR contained 60 Vbeta and 13 Jbeta primers. Measured with immunoSEQ multiplex PCR; TCRdb has only the in-frame clones, and not every one. This table holds about 140,000 clones, approximately 77% found once. Material: PBMCs. Receptor source: a woman aged 45-59 years in good health and CMV-seronegative.

The chain has TRBV27 and TRBJ2-7; no clear D gene. The CDR3 is 11 amino acids. Germline V lookup: CDR1 MNHEY, CDR2 SMNVEV (reference sequence). The CDR3 loop is CAPSPEREQYF. In DNA form, the CDR3 reads TGTGCTCCATCCCCGGAGAGGGAGCAGTACTTC.

The CDR3 DNA sequence: TGTGCCAGCAGTAGGACAGGGAAGGACGGCTATGGCTACACCTTC. As protein: CASSRTGKDGYGYTF. The V and J genes are TRBV6-1 and TRBJ1-2; TRBD1 aligns across 8 bases. The CDR3 has 15 amino acids. V was clipped by 5 bases and J by 4 bases; unmatched bases: 9. Germline loops: CDR1 MNHNS, CDR2 SASEGT.

This clone is categorized as large. The chain is built from TRBV6-4 and TRBJ2-3; a possible D gene is TRBD2 (6 bases). Germline lookup yields CDR1 MRHNA and CDR2 SNTAGT. V lost 4 bases to trimming and J lost 4 bases, with 15 bases between them. The CDR3 spans 15 residues. CDR3: CASSVGTVEADTQYF. The CDR3 DNA reads TGTGCCAGCAGTGTCGGGACTGTTGAGGCAGATACGCAGTATTTT.

This clone was counted only a few times. This chain links TRBV7-2 with TRBJ2-2; 7 bases align to TRBD1. Germline loops: CDR1 SGHTA, CDR2 FQGNSA. After removal of 2 bases from V and 3 bases from J, the junction contained 6 bases not matched to a gene. The CDR3 has 16 amino acids. The CDR3: CASSLTTGWDTGELFF. DNA for the CDR3: TGTGCCAGCAGCTTAACGACAGGGTGGGACACCGGGGAGCTGTTTTTT.

The chain recombines TRBV11-3 with TRBJ2-6; no clear D. The CDR3 covers 13 residues. V gave up 6 bases and J gave up 0 bases, with 3 bases separating them. The germline CDR1 and CDR2 sequences are SGHNT and YENEEA. The DNA of the CDR3 is TGTGCCAGCAGTCGCTCTGGGGCCAACGTCCTGACTTTC. It encodes CASSRSGANVLTF.

This clone was seen more than once but under ten times. The rearrangement links TRBV11-3 to TRBJ2-1, with D tentatively TRBD2 (6 bases). Looked up from germline, CDR1 is SGHNT and CDR2 is YENEEA. V was trimmed by 1 base and J by 6 bases, leaving 7 bases between them. The CDR3 has 13 amino acids. DNA of the CDR3: TGTGCCAGCAGCTTAGGGGAGGCCAATGAGCAGTTCTTC. Translating gives CASSLGEANEQFF.

V is TRBV21-1 and J is TRBJ2-3; TRBD1, the table's D call, lacks a check against the DNA. TRBV21-1 is marked as a pseudogene. The CDR3 is made up of 15 amino acids. This CDR3 is CASSKGPARWDTQYF. As DNA, the CDR3 is TGTGCCAGCAGCAAAGGGCCAGCCAGGTGGGATACGCAGTATTTT.

The chain links TRBV13 to TRBJ2-2; D ambiguous. The CDR3 runs to 13 residues. The germline V and J ends were trimmed by 4 bases and 7 bases, with 10 bases remaining between them. Germline V gene data show CDR1 as PRHDT and CDR2 as FYEKMQ (reference sequence). The CDR3: CASSSLAGGELFF. The CDR3 nucleotides are TGTGCCAGCAGCTCCTTAGCTGGCGGGGAGCTGTTTTTT.

The chain carries TRBV11-2 and TRBJ1-2, with 8 bases that match TRBD1. The CDR3 spans 15 residues. From germline, CDR1 is SGHAT and CDR2 FQNNGV. The ends lost 3 bases at V and 4 bases at J; junction bases unmatched: 7. CDR3 in DNA: TGTGCCAGCAGCTTGATGGGACAGGCAATCTATGGCTACACCTTC. Residues: CASSLMGQAIYGYTF.

The chain uses TRBV27 and TRBJ1-6; TRBD1 matches 7 bases. The germline CDR1 and CDR2 sequences are MNHEY and SMNVEV (reference sequence). This CDR3 region has 15 residues. J lost 10 bases, V lost 0 bases, and 6 bases had no gene match. In nucleotides, the CDR3 is TGTGCCAGCAGTTTATCACAGGGGATGGGGTCACCCCTCCACTTT. This translates into CASSLSQGMGSPLHF.

The chain couples TRBV2 to TRBJ2-7; D gene unclear. CDR1 and CDR2 (germline): SNHLY, FYNNEI. The CDR3 sequence is 13 residues long. V lost 5 bases and J lost 5, with 13 bases in between. The CDR3 is CASSLFVYDEQYF. The CDR3 nucleotides are TGTGCCAGCAGTCTCTTTGTTTATGACGAGCAGTACTTC.

V gene TRBV5-1 combines with J gene TRBJ2-5; 7 nucleotides align to TRBD2. This CDR3 has 16 residues. V dropped 0 bases and J dropped 1; count of bases not matched to a gene: 6. Germline V gene data show CDR1 as SGHRS and CDR2 as YFSETQ. The chain's CDR3 is CASSLAQAGFQETQYF. DNA for the CDR3: TGCGCCAGCAGCTTGGCCCAAGCGGGGTTCCAAGAGACCCAGTACTTC. Combining the CDR3 with reference TRBV5-1 and TRBJ2-5 gives the whole variable domain KAGVTQTPRYLIKTRGQQVTLSCSPISGHRSVSWYQQTPGQGLQFLFEYFSETQRNKGNFPGRFSGRQFSNSRSEMNVSTLELGDSALYLCASSLAQAGFQETQYFGPGTRLLVL.

The rearrangement joins TRBV7-8 to TRBJ2-7, with 7 bases fitting TRBD1. J lost 1 base, V lost 0 bases, and 3 bases had no gene match. This CDR3 spans 15 amino acids. CDR1 is SGHVS, CDR2 FQNEAQ, per germline. The CDR3 nucleotides read TGTGCCAGCAGCTTAGCCGACAGGGCATCCTACGAGCAGTACTTC. This translates into CASSLADRASYEQYF.

The V gene is TRBV15, the J gene TRBJ2-1, with D perhaps matching TRBD1 (7 bases). Germline CDR1 LNHNV, CDR2 YYDKDF (reference sequence). The CDR3 totals 16 residues. V lost 6 bases to trimming and J lost 2 bases, with 17 bases between them. This CDR3 reads CATRLETGRTYNEQFF. Here the CDR3 DNA reads TGTGCCACCAGATTGGAGACAGGGAGGACCTACAATGAGCAGTTCTTC.

This chain uses TRBV7-6 with TRBJ2-7; tentatively, D is TRBD1 (5 bases). Trimming removed 1 base from V and 1 base from J, with 11 bases in between. The CDR3 totals 15 residues. CDR1 is SGHVS and CDR2 is FNYEAQ in the germline V gene. The CDR3 spells CASSLEQDPSYEQYF. CDR3 sequence (DNA): TGTGCCAGCAGCTTAGAACAGGACCCATCCTACGAGCAGTACTTC.

The chain combines TRBV27 with TRBJ1-1, with 7 nucleotides matching TRBD1. Germline V CDR1 and CDR2: MNHEY, SMNVEV (reference sequence). This CDR3 is built from 15 residues. V gave up 5 bases and J gave up 4 bases; unmatched junction bases: 10. CDR3 sequence: CASSPSGTVPTEAFF. In nucleotides, the CDR3 is TGTGCCAGCAGTCCCAGTGGGACAGTACCCACTGAAGCTTTCTTT.

The chain combines TRBV14 with TRBJ2-7; TRBD1 might be the D (5 bases). CDR1 SGHDN and CDR2 FVKESK come from the germline V gene. V was shortened by 6 bases and J by 0 bases, with 15 bases between the two germline ends. The CDR3 has 15 amino acids. The CDR3 bases are TGTGCCAGCAGACCTTCGACAGTTCCCTCCTACGAGCAGTACTTC. Translated: CASRPSTVPSYEQYF.

The chain has TRBV7-9 and TRBJ2-2; TRBD1 matches 10 bases. With V trimmed by 3 bases and J by 4 bases, 8 bases remained unmatched. From germline, CDR1 is SEHNR and CDR2 FQNEAQ (reference sequence). The CDR3 spans 17 residues. CDR3 DNA: TGTGCCAGCAGCTTGGGGACAGGGGAAAAAGGCACCGGGGAGCTGTTTTTT. It codes for CASSLGTGEKGTGELFF.

J is TRBJ2-5 and V is TRBV2; D possibly corresponds to TRBD2 (5 bases). Trimming took 7 bases from V and 2 from J, leaving 14 bases between them. This CDR3 is built from 14 residues. Looked up from germline, CDR1 is SNHLY and CDR2 is FYNNEI. The CDR3 DNA reads TGTGCCAGCACCCACCCCCCGGGGCAAGAGACCCAGTACTTC. This codes for CASTHPPGQETQYF.

The chain couples TRBV5-4 to TRBJ2-1; D unresolved. The V and J ends lost 4 bases and 10 bases respectively, with 12 bases between them. The CDR3 loop spans 12 amino acids. Germline CDR1 SGHNT, CDR2 YYREEE (reference sequence). The CDR3 bases are TGTGCCAGCAGCGTACTGGAGAGGGAGCAGTTCTTC. Protein: CASSVLEREQFF.

The chain links TRBV6-5 to TRBJ1-3; D is ambiguous. The germline V gene has CDR1 MNHEY and CDR2 SVGAGI. V lost 3 bases, J lost 4 bases, and 7 bases lay in between. CDR3 length: 13 amino acids. For the CDR3, the DNA is TGTGCCAGCAGTTATACTCGGGGAAACACCATATATTTT. This translates into CASSYTRGNTIYF.

The chain links TRBV2 to TRBJ2-7, with 16 positions matching TRBD2. With 6 bases clipped from V and 2 bases from J, the junction kept 10 bases outside the gene matches. CDR3 length equals 18 residues. Per germline, CDR1 SNHLY and CDR2 FYNNEI. The CDR3 here is CASSAQGLAGGKTYEQYF. The CDR3 nucleotides read TGTGCCAGCAGCGCCCAGGGACTAGCGGGGGGGAAAACCTACGAGCAGTACTTC.

This sequence joins TRBV5-8 and TRBJ2-3, with D perhaps matching TRBD1 (5 bases). The CDR3 is 14 amino acids. Germline loops: CDR1 SGHTS, CDR2 YDEGEE. Trimming removed 4 bases at V and 5 bases at J, with 14 bases between. The CDR3 is CASSRLIGVDTQYF. The CDR3, as DNA: TGTGCCAGCAGCCGCTTGATAGGGGTAGATACGCAGTATTTT.